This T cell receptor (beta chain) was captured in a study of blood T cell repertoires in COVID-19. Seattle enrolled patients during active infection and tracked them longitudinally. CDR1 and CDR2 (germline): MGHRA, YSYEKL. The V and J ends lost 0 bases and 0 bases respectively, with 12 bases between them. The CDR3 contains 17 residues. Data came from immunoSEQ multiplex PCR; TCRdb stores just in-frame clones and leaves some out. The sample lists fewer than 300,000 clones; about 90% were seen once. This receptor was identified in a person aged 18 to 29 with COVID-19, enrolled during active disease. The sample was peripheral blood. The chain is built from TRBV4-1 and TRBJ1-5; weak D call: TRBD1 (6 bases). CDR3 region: CASSQEKTGYSNQPQHF. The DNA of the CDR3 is TGCGCCAGCAGCCAAGAAAAGACAGGTTATAGCAATCAGCCCCAGCATTTT.